This T cell receptor beta chain stems from a study of blood T cells in healthy people across ages. Study-wide points: More naive CD4+ cells and higher diversity marked long-lived donors relative to aged donors.

About this clonotype itself: The target antigen is unknown.

This CDR3 is 14 amino acids long. Germline-derived CDR1 and CDR2 are LGHNA and YNFKEQ. J was trimmed by 4 bases and V by 3 bases; bases with no gene match: 2. Together with a sample-barcoded 5' primer, a J-beta primer mix was included in a second PCR lasting roughly 6 to 12 cycles. One entry per CDR3 protein results from TCRdb running MiXCR on the 5' RACE reads. This sample carries 1.5 million to 2 million distinct CDR3 sequences, roughly 30% of them seen once, and the ten largest clones take around 10%. The sequence derives from a woman aged 25 to 39 in good health. Material: blood. The chain employs TRBV4-2 and TRBJ1-2; 10 bases line up with TRBD1. This CDR3 is CASSHDRGPYGYTF. CDR3 bases: TGTGCCAGCAGCCACGACAGGGGGCCCTATGGCTACACCTTC.